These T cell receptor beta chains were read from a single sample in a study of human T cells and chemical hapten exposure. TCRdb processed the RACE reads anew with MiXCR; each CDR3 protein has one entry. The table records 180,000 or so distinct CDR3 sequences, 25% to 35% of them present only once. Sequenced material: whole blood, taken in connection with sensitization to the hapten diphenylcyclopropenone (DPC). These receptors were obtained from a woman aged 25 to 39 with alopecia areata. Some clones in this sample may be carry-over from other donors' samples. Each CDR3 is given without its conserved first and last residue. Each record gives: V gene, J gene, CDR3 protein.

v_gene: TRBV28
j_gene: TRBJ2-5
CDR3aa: ASTLDRGRETQY

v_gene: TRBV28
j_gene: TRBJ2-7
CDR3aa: ASSSSGRSIYEQY

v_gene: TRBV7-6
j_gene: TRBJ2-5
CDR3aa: ASSATGAQETQY

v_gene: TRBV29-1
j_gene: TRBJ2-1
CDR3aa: SVELGVNEQF

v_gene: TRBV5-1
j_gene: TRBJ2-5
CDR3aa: ASSFVRGETQY

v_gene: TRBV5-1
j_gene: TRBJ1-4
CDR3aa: ASRLDSTNEKLF

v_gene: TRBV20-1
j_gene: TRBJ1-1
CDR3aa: SAPRGGTEAF

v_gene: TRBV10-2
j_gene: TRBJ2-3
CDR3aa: ASSEGGTSTDTQY

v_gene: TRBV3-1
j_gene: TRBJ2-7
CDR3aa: ASGQTSGYEQY

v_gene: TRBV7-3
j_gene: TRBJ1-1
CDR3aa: ASSLQGQGESF

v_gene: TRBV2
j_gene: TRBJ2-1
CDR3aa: ASGASGTSYNEQF

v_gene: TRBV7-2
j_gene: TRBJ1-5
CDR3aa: ASSAAVYQPQH

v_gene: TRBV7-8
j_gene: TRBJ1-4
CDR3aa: ASSLGSHFNEKLF

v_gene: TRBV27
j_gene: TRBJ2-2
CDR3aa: ASSLLGNSYTGELF

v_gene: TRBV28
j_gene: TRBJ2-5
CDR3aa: ASSSFLGETQY

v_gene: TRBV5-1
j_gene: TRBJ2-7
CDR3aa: ASRFGGDEQY

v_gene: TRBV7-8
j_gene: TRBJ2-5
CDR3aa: ASSSGLAYEETQY

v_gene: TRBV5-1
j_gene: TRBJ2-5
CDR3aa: GSSVATETQY

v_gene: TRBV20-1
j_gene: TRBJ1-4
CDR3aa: SARSPGAEKLF

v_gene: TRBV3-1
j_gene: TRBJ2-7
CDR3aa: ASSQVRFHEQY

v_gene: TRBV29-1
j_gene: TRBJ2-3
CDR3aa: SVARGRGDTQY

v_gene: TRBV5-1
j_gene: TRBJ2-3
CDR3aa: ASSLVGSSTDTQY

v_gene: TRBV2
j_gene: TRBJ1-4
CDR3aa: ASSEQGQGAEKLF

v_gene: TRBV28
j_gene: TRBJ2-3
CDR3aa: ASSLLASGGGDTQY

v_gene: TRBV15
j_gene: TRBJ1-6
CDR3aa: ATSGGQGASYNSPLH

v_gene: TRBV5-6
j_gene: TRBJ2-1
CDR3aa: ASSLAQGRSF

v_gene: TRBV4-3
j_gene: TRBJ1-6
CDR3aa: ASSQDTGALGGPLH

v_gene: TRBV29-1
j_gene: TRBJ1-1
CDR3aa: SVGIRANTEAF

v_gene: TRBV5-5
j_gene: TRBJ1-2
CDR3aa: ASSGDGARIYGYT

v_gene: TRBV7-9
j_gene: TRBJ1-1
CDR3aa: ASSLAPATEAF

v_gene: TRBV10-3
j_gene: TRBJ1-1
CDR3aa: AISDAGAARTEAF

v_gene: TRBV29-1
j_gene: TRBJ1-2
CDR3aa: SVTTGGRDYGYT

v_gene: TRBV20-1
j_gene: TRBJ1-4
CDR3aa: SAYSGTGGEKLF

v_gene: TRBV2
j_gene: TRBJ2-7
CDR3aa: ASSSDGTSYEQY

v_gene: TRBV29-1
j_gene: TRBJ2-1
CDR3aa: SDRRSSNEQF

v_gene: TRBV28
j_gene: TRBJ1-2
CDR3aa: ASSFTTGGLGYT

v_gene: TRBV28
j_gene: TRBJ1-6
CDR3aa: ASSLSGPSYNSPLH

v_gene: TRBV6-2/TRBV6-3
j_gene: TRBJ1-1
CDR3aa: ASSYYRGPGTEAF

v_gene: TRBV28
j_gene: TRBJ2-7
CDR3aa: ASSPSSSYEQY

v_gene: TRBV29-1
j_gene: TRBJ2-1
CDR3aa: SVSGQIYNEQF

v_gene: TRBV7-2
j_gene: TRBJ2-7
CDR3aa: ASSLGQETFYEQY

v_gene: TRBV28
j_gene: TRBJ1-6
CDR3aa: ASRRTGRGSPLH

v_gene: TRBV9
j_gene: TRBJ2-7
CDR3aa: ASSGRDRSHEQY

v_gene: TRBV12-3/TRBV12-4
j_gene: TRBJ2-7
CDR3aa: ASTRDGGEQY

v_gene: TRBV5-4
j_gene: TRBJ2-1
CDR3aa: ASSLVGSGAEQF

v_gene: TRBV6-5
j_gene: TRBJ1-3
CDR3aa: ASSSAGRAGGTIY

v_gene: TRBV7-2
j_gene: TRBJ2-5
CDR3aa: ASSYGPQETQY